The 20 T cell receptor beta chains in this list originate from one sample, sequenced in a study of lung T cells in sarcoidosis with Löfgren's syndrome. TCRdb re-derived calls from the reads in MiXCR, one entry per CDR3 protein. The profile shows several thousand distinct CDR3 sequences, around 20% of them singletons. Sequenced sample: CD4+ T cells from bronchoalveolar lavage fluid. Receptors were obtained from a human donor with sarcoidosis (Löfgren's syndrome or another form), or a control subject (not recorded which).

This clonotype showed up many times. The V gene is TRBV18, the J gene TRBJ2-1; 9 nucleotides agree with TRBD1. The CDR3 loop spans 15 amino acids. The J segment lost 6 bases and the V segment lost 6 bases, leaving 9 bases of the junction unmatched. CDR1 and CDR2 (germline): KGHSH, LQKENI. CDR3 coding DNA: TGTGCCAGCTCCCCCGGGACAGGGATGGGCAATGAGCAGTTCTTC. Its protein product is CASSPGTGMGNEQFF.

This clonotype was seen many times. The chain joins TRBV27 to TRBJ2-3, with D unclear. The CDR3 extends over 12 amino acids. Germline values: CDR1 MNHEY, CDR2 SMNVEV (reference sequence). The V and J ends lost 4 bases and 11 bases respectively, with 13 bases between them. The CDR3 protein is CASSSGSGKQYF. The DNA of the CDR3 is TGTGCCAGCAGTTCCGGCTCAGGAAAGCAGTATTTT.

The V call is TRBV20-1, the J call TRBJ2-7, with TRBD1 as a possible D gene (6 bases). Germline V gene lookup returns CDR1 DFQATT and CDR2 SNEGSKA (reference sequence). With 3 bases removed from V and 3 bases from J, the gap between germline ends came to 15 bases. The CDR3 is 14 amino acids. CDR3 bases: TGCAGTGCTAGTGACCGGGACACCTACTACGAGCAGTACTTC. Translated, it gives CSASDRDTYYEQYF.

This clonotype appeared many times. The V gene is TRBV11-3, the J gene TRBJ2-1; D may be TRBD1 (5 bases). Trimming cost V 1 base and J 4 bases, with 14 bases left between them. The V gene's germline CDR1 is SGHNT and CDR2 YENEEA. The CDR3 totals 16 residues. In DNA form, the CDR3 reads TGTGCCAGCAGCTTAGGGGGCGCTAACTCATACAATGAGCAGTTCTTC. Its protein is CASSLGGANSYNEQFF.

This clonotype was seen ten or more times. The chain uses TRBV20-1 and TRBJ2-7; 7 bases match TRBD2. This CDR3 is built from 15 residues. With V trimmed by 2 bases and J by 2 bases, 9 bases remained unmatched. Germline V lookup: CDR1 DFQATT, CDR2 SNEGSKA (reference sequence). The CDR3 loop reads CSARHLTGGTYEQYF. The CDR3 DNA sequence: TGCAGTGCTAGACACCTAACGGGGGGAACCTACGAGCAGTACTTC.

This chain connects TRBV7-2 to TRBJ2-3; 9 bases fit TRBD2. Trimming cost V 3 bases and J 0 bases; bases outside gene matches: 13. CDR1 SGHTA and CDR2 FQGNSA come from the germline V gene. This CDR3 is 19 amino acids long. CDR3 sequence: CASSLNSGGPWQSTDTQYF. The CDR3 DNA reads as TGTGCCAGCAGCTTGAATAGCGGGGGACCTTGGCAGAGCACAGATACGCAGTATTTT.

This chain links TRBV6-6 with TRBJ2-5, with a tentative D call TRBD2 (5 bases). The length of the CDR3 is 13 residues. Germline V gene sequence: CDR1 MNHNY, CDR2 SVGAGI (reference sequence). Trimming cost V 4 bases and J 9 bases, with 15 bases left between them. The CDR3 coding sequence is TGTGCCAGCAGTTTCCCGGGCACCGGGGCCCAGTACTTC. Protein product: CASSFPGTGAQYF.

This clonotype qualifies as medium-sized. CDR3 protein: CSARRQGRYEQYF. The CDR3 DNA reads as TGCAGTGCTAGACGGCAGGGAAGGTACGAGCAGTACTTC. The rearrangement uses TRBV20-1 and TRBJ2-7; the D gene is possibly TRBD1 (5 bases). The CDR3 spans 13 residues. The V gene lost 2 bases and the J gene lost 4 bases, with 12 bases spanning the gap. Germline V gives CDR1 DFQATT, CDR2 SNEGSKA (reference sequence).

This clonotype is medium-sized within its sample. The V and J genes are TRBV6-1 and TRBJ2-3; TRBD1 agrees at 8 bases. V lost 1 base and J lost 5; bases outside the gene matches: 5. This CDR3 is 15 amino acids long. The germline gives CDR1 MNHNS, CDR2 SASEGT. DNA of the CDR3: TGTGCCAGCAGTGAAGGGTCAGGGGGCCAAGATACGCAGTATTTT. Amino acids: CASSEGSGGQDTQYF.

This clonotype was picked up a small number of times. The chain links TRBV5-1 to TRBJ2-2; unclear D gene. Germline CDR1 is SGHRS and CDR2 is YFSETQ. V was pared by 4 bases and J by 1 base, with 11 bases between. The CDR3 is 15 residues long. For the CDR3, the DNA is TGCGCCAGCAGCGGCAGGACGGTGAACACCGGGGAGCTGTTTTTT. This gives the protein CASSGRTVNTGELFF.

Details on this clonotype: Mismatch with germline at one junction end may stem from a read error. The chain joins TRBV20-1 to TRBJ1-5, with a tentative D call TRBD1 (5 bases). There are 16 residues in the CDR3. Germline V CDR1 and CDR2: DFQATT, SNEGSKA (reference sequence). The CDR3 is CSAGDHRRGVNQPKHF. The CDR3 bases are TGCAGTGCTGGAGATCACCGTAGAGGGGTAAATCAGCCCAAGCATTTT.

This clonotype was recorded a few times. The chain couples TRBV20-1 to TRBJ2-2, with 7 bases matching TRBD1. The V and J ends lost 3 bases and 4 bases, in that order; junction bases with no gene match: 2. Germline lookup yields CDR1 DFQATT and CDR2 SNEGSKA (reference sequence). The CDR3 is made up of 13 amino acids. CDR3 in DNA: TGCAGTGCTAGGACAGGGATCACCGGGGAGCTGTTTTTT. Its translation: CSARTGITGELFF.

This clonotype was detected many times. The rearrangement joins TRBV7-3 to TRBJ1-1; a weak D match, TRBD1 (6 bases). Germline V gene data show CDR1 as SGHTA and CDR2 as FQGTGA. V shed 3 bases and J shed 1 base, with 12 bases lying between them. The CDR3 loop spans 15 amino acids. This chain's CDR3 is CASSFGGGRNTEAFF. The CDR3 bases are TGTGCCAGCAGCTTCGGAGGGGGAAGGAACACTGAAGCTTTCTTT.

Many counts were recorded for this clonotype. CDR3 region: CASSLSAGSQYF. CDR3 DNA: TGTGCCAGCAGCTTATCCGCGGGCTCACAGTATTTT. The rearrangement uses TRBV7-2 and TRBJ2-3; maybe TRBD2 (5 bases). Germline CDR1 is SGHTA and CDR2 is FQGNSA. CDR3 length: 12 residues. The V and J ends lost 2 bases and 12 bases respectively, with 12 bases between them. Full variable domain (missing parts from reference TRBV7-2 and TRBJ2-3): GAGVSQSPSNKVTEKGKDVELRCDPISGHTALYWYRQSLGQGLEFLIYFQGNSAPDKSGLPSDRFSAERTGGSVSTLTIQRTQQEDSAVYLCASSLSAGSQYFGPGTRLTVL.

This clonotype was counted a few times. The J gene is TRBJ1-2, the V gene TRBV19; 7 nucleotides match TRBD1. The CDR3 totals 13 residues. V was clipped by 11 bases and J by 6 bases; unmatched bases: 12. Per the germline V gene, CDR1 is LNHDA and CDR2 is SQIVND (reference sequence). The CDR3 nucleotides are TGTGCCGGGAGGAGAGGGGGCACGCATGGCTACACCTTC. This encodes CAGRRGGTHGYTF.

A single count supports this clonotype. A much larger clone differs from this one at a single base, so this may be a read error. Because the CDR3 is missing its conserved closing phenylalanine or tryptophan, this is likely a read error. The genes are TRBV10-3 and TRBJ2-2, with D perhaps TRBD2 (6 bases). V was clipped by 2 bases and J by 4 bases, with 11 bases between them. The germline V gene encodes CDR1 ENHRY and CDR2 SYGVKD. CDR3 length: 15 residues. The CDR3 spells CAISEGGSSTGELFS. CDR3 coding DNA: TGTGCCATCAGTGAGGGGGGGTCCAGCACCGGGGAGCTGTTTTCT.

This clonotype has ten or more counts. The genes are TRBV18 and TRBJ1-1, with D possibly matching TRBD1 (5 bases). The CDR3 spans 14 residues. V dropped 10 bases and J dropped 3 bases, with 18 bases sitting between them. CDR1 is KGHSH, CDR2 LQKENI, per germline. The CDR3 nucleotides are TGTGCCACCTTGCGGGGCACGGGCGACACTGAAGCTTTCTTT. Residues: CATLRGTGDTEAFF.

This clonotype has only a few counts. The chain recombines TRBV7-9 with TRBJ1-2; 7 bases match TRBD1. V dropped 5 bases and J dropped 5; count of bases not matched to a gene: 11. The germline V gene encodes CDR1 SEHNR and CDR2 FQNEAQ (reference sequence). The CDR3 consists of 15 residues. The CDR3 sequence is CASSPFVDRVYGYTF. In DNA, the CDR3 is TGTGCCAGCAGCCCTTTCGTCGACAGGGTTTATGGCTACACCTTC. The full variable domain, its missing parts supplied by reference TRBV7-9 and TRBJ1-2, is DTGVSQNPRHKITKRGQNVTFRCDPISEHNRLYWYRQTLGQGPEFLTYFQNEAQLEKSRLLSDRFSAERPKGSFSTLEIQRTEQGDSAMYLCASSPFVDRVYGYTFGSGTRLTVV.

This clonotype qualifies as medium-sized. CDR3 sequence (DNA): TGTGCCAGCAGCGGACACCCCTTGAACACTGAAGCTTTCTTT. Protein: CASSGHPLNTEAFF. The chain is built from TRBV28 and TRBJ1-1; a possible D gene is TRBD1 (5 bases). The CDR3 has 14 residues. Germline V gene lookup returns CDR1 MDHEN and CDR2 SYDVKM. Between the trimmed V and J ends, which lost 6 bases and 0 bases, there was a span of 11 bases. The whole variable domain, remainder taken from reference TRBV28 and TRBJ1-1, is DVKVTQSSRYLVKRTGEKVFLECVQDMDHENMFWYRQDPGLGLRLIYFSYDVKMKEKGDIPEGYSVSREKKERFSLILESASTNQTSMYLCASSGHPLNTEAFFGQGTRLTVV.

In its sample, this clonotype was seen a few times. The V and J genes are TRBV6-1 and TRBJ2-7; D perhaps matches TRBD1 (5 bases). The CDR3 extends over 13 amino acids. Trimming shortened V by 6 bases and J by 2 bases, and 11 bases separated the two germline ends. The germline CDR1 and CDR2 sequences are MNHNS and SASEGT. CDR3 DNA sequence: TGTGCCAGCAGGCTTACAGGTCCCTACGAGCAGTACTTC. Amino acids: CASRLTGPYEQYF.